The rows below give T cell receptor beta chains drawn from one sample of a study of T cell responses to AZD1222 COVID-19 vaccine. Data came from immunoSEQ multiplex PCR; TCRdb stores just in-frame clones and leaves some out. Here the sample spans 130,000 or so clones, roughly 86% being singletons. Sample: peripheral blood, taken 28 days after the second AZD1222 dose. The receptors originated from an adult who received the AZD1222 COVID-19 vaccine. CDR3s include the opening cysteine and the closing phenylalanine or tryptophan. A D gene is named only where the DNA matches it firmly. Some rows mark clone size as missing; the rest say once, few, many or name a class of expanded clone.

J gene: TRBJ1-6
V gene: TRBV28
D gene: TRBD1
clone size: .
CDR3 DNA: TGTGCCAGCAGGGGACAGGGTTACTCACCCCTCCACTTT
CDR3 protein: CASRGQGYSPLHF

J gene: TRBJ2-1
V gene: TRBV18
D gene: TRBD2
clone size: .
CDR3 DNA: TGTGCCAGCTCACCCACGACCGGGACGGCGGGGGATGAGCAGTTCTTC
CDR3 protein: CASSPTTGTAGDEQFF

J gene: TRBJ1-3
V gene: TRBV28
D gene: .
clone size: .
CDR3 DNA: TGTGCCAGCAGTTTAGCACAGGCCAACTCTGGAAACACCATATATTTT
CDR3 protein: CASSLAQANSGNTIYF

J gene: TRBJ1-6
V gene: TRBV12-3/TRBV12-4
D gene: .
clone size: once
CDR3 DNA: TGTGCCAGCGGGTGGACAGCGGGGTCACCCCTCCACTTT
CDR3 protein: CASGWTAGSPLHF

J gene: TRBJ1-1
V gene: TRBV5-1
D gene: TRBD1
clone size: .
CDR3 DNA: TGCGCCAGCAGCTTCCAGGGGGGCAGTCCGACGGGCACTGAAGCTTTCTTT
CDR3 protein: CASSFQGGSPTGTEAFF

J gene: TRBJ2-3
V gene: TRBV4-3
D gene: .
clone size: .
CDR3 DNA: TGCGCCAGCAGCCGAGGTGGAGGGATCGGAGATACGCAGTATTTT
CDR3 protein: CASSRGGGIGDTQYF

J gene: TRBJ2-1
V gene: TRBV3-1/TRBV3-2
D gene: TRBD2
clone size: .
CDR3 DNA: TGTGCCAGCAGCCAAGCGGGGGGGCCGCAGTATGAGCAGTTCTTC
CDR3 protein: CASSQAGGPQYEQFF

J gene: TRBJ1-6
V gene: TRBV9
D gene: TRBD1
clone size: once
CDR3 DNA: TGTGCCAGCAGCTTCTCCCCCGGGACAGCCAATTCACCCCTCCACTTT
CDR3 protein: CASSFSPGTANSPLHF

J gene: TRBJ1-2
V gene: TRBV7-2
D gene: .
clone size: once
CDR3 DNA: TGTGCCAGCACCATGAGAGGGTTTTATGGCTACACCTTC
CDR3 protein: CASTMRGFYGYTF

J gene: TRBJ2-1
V gene: TRBV15
D gene: .
clone size: .
CDR3 DNA: TGTGCCACCAGCAGAGATGGGGAGTCCAATGAGCAGTTCTTC
CDR3 protein: CATSRDGESNEQFF

J gene: TRBJ1-1
V gene: TRBV21-1
D gene: .
clone size: .
CDR3 DNA: TGTGCCAGCAGCAAAGCCCGGGACAATTCGAACACTGAAGCTTTCTTT
CDR3 protein: CASSKARDNSNTEAFF

J gene: TRBJ2-1
V gene: TRBV4-3
D gene: TRBD2
clone size: .
CDR3 DNA: TGCGCCAGCAGCCAAGATACCACGGGGGGGCCATACAATGAGCAGTTCTTC
CDR3 protein: CASSQDTTGGPYNEQFF

J gene: TRBJ1-1
V gene: TRBV27
D gene: .
clone size: .
CDR3 DNA: TGTGCCAGCACAAGGAACATGAACACTGAAGCTTTCTTT
CDR3 protein: CASTRNMNTEAFF

J gene: TRBJ2-2
V gene: TRBV6-5
D gene: TRBD2
clone size: few
CDR3 DNA: TGTGCCAGCAGTTCTAGCGGGGGGCGCACCGGGGAGCTGTTTTTT
CDR3 protein: CASSSSGGRTGELFF

J gene: TRBJ2-3
V gene: TRBV3-1/TRBV3-2
D gene: TRBD2
clone size: once
CDR3 DNA: TGTGCCAGCAGCCAACTAGCGGGGGCTCCAACAGATACGCAGTATTTT
CDR3 protein: CASSQLAGAPTDTQYF

J gene: TRBJ2-3
V gene: TRBV19
D gene: .
clone size: .
CDR3 DNA: TGTGCCAGTAGTTTGGTTCCCACAGATACGCAGTATTTT
CDR3 protein: CASSLVPTDTQYF

J gene: TRBJ1-3
V gene: TRBV18
D gene: .
clone size: .
CDR3 DNA: TGTGCCAGCTCACCACAGGGTGGAAACACCATATATTTT
CDR3 protein: CASSPQGGNTIYF

J gene: TRBJ2-1
V gene: TRBV6-5
D gene: TRBD1
clone size: once
CDR3 DNA: TGTGCCAGCGAGAGACAGGGGGACAATGAGCAGTTCTTC
CDR3 protein: CASERQGDNEQFF

J gene: TRBJ2-7
V gene: TRBV10-3
D gene: TRBD1
clone size: .
CDR3 DNA: TGTGCCATCAGGTCCGGGACAGGGTCCTACGAGCAGTACTTC
CDR3 protein: CAIRSGTGSYEQYF

J gene: TRBJ1-4
V gene: TRBV19
D gene: .
clone size: .
CDR3 DNA: TGTGCCACCCTCGAGAGGGGTTTAACTAATGAAAAACTGTTTTTT
CDR3 protein: CATLERGLTNEKLFF

J gene: TRBJ2-1
V gene: TRBV11-2
D gene: .
clone size: .
CDR3 DNA: TGTGCCAGCAGCTCCCGAGGGTACTACAATGAGCAGTTCTTC
CDR3 protein: CASSSRGYYNEQFF

J gene: TRBJ1-6
V gene: TRBV27
D gene: .
clone size: .
CDR3 DNA: TGTGCCAGCAGTTTATGGGGGATAGTGAATTCACCCCTCCACTTT
CDR3 protein: CASSLWGIVNSPLHF

J gene: TRBJ1-5
V gene: TRBV5-5
D gene: .
clone size: .
CDR3 DNA: TGTGCCAGCAGCTTTATGGCGGGCAATCAGCCCCAGCATTTT
CDR3 protein: CASSFMAGNQPQHF

J gene: TRBJ2-1
V gene: TRBV3-1/TRBV3-2
D gene: .
clone size: once
CDR3 DNA: TGTGCCAGCAGCCAAGCCGAGGGACGGGCAGGGGACAATGAGCAGTTCTTC
CDR3 protein: CASSQAEGRAGDNEQFF

J gene: TRBJ2-7
V gene: TRBV30
D gene: .
clone size: .
CDR3 DNA: TGTGCCTCCCTCATCTCCTACGAGCAGTACTTC
CDR3 protein: CASLISYEQYF

J gene: TRBJ2-7
V gene: TRBV11-2
D gene: .
clone size: .
CDR3 DNA: TGTGCCAGCAGCCGCGAACCTTACGAGCAGTACTTC
CDR3 protein: CASSREPYEQYF

J gene: TRBJ1-5
V gene: TRBV24-1
D gene: TRBD1
clone size: .
CDR3 DNA: TGTGCCACCAGTGGGACAGGAGCTCAGCCCCAGCATTTT
CDR3 protein: CATSGTGAQPQHF

J gene: TRBJ2-3
V gene: TRBV5-1
D gene: TRBD2
clone size: .
CDR3 DNA: TGCGCCAGCAGCCCAAGACTAGCGGGGGGCTTATTAACAGATACGCAGTATTTT
CDR3 protein: CASSPRLAGGLLTDTQYF

J gene: TRBJ1-3
V gene: TRBV5-1
D gene: .
clone size: .
CDR3 DNA: TGCGCCAGCAGCTTGGAAGTGGGCAGTGTCTCTGGAAACACCATATATTTT
CDR3 protein: CASSLEVGSVSGNTIYF

J gene: TRBJ1-4
V gene: TRBV18
D gene: TRBD1
clone size: .
CDR3 DNA: TGTGCCAGCTCACCCCCAGGGGGCCGGAATGAAAAACTGTTTTTT
CDR3 protein: CASSPPGGRNEKLFF

J gene: TRBJ1-6
V gene: TRBV3-1/TRBV3-2
D gene: .
clone size: .
CDR3 DNA: TGTGCCAGCAGCCACACAGGGTTCCATTCACCCCTCCACTTT
CDR3 protein: CASSHTGFHSPLHF

J gene: TRBJ2-3
V gene: TRBV7-9
D gene: .
clone size: .
CDR3 DNA: TGTGCCAGCAGCCTCACCTTCTTCGGGGCCACAGATACGCAGTATTTT
CDR3 protein: CASSLTFFGATDTQYF

J gene: TRBJ1-4
V gene: TRBV5-6
D gene: .
clone size: .
CDR3 DNA: TGTGCCAGCAGTCAACCCGGTGTCGCGGCTAATGAAAAACTGTTTTTT
CDR3 protein: CASSQPGVAANEKLFF

J gene: TRBJ1-6
V gene: TRBV28
D gene: TRBD1
clone size: .
CDR3 DNA: TGTGCCAGCAGGGGGACAGATTTTAATTCACCCAACCTCCACTTT
CDR3 protein: CASRGTDFNSPNLHF

J gene: TRBJ1-3
V gene: TRBV5-1
D gene: .
clone size: .
CDR3 DNA: TGCGCCAGCAGCGAAGGGGGGTCTGGAAACACCATATATTTT
CDR3 protein: CASSEGGSGNTIYF